This record covers a single T cell receptor beta chain. This clone was counted a few times. Its antigen is currently not known. No qualities accompany the bases; no much larger clone lies one base away. This sample was taken from a study of sequential checkpoint blockade in melanoma (dated by TCRdb to between 2018 and 2021). Looking at the study overall: Using 1:1 randomization, the trial assigned patients either to first-line nivolumab followed by ipilimumab (arm A) or to ipilimumab followed by nivolumab (arm B). TCRbeta immunosequencing was performed on DNA from 91 pretreatment melanoma tumor samples. For some 24 patients, matched tumor biopsies were obtained before treatment and at week 13, following single-agent nivolumab (arm A) or ipilimumab (arm B). About 83% of the matched pre- and post-treatment tumor biopsy pairs came from the same lesion. Maintenance nivolumab came after each of the two trial sequences. Results the study describes overall, beyond this receptor: In the nivolumab-first arm (arm A), an association was found between pretreatment tumor TIL clonality and response (P = .04). Clinical benefit was about 30 times more likely to be achieved by patients whose tumor T-cell fraction and clonality increased by week 13. Small sample sizes and reduced statistical power limited the analyses of tumor T-cell fraction within each arm. Validation of the response-prediction model combining TCR metrics and mutation burden is needed in larger, independent patient cohorts. Tumor T-cell fraction and clonality were found to correlate with PD-L1 staining and CD8+ T-cell counts but not with mutational load.

Looking up the germline V gene yields CDR1 SQVTM and CDR2 ANQGSEA. Trimming removed 4 bases from V and 2 bases from J, leaving 8 bases between the germline ends. Spanning cysteine to phenylalanine, the CDR3 consists of 12 amino acids. CDR3 DNA is the only sequence kept; it has 36 bases, read in frame from the first base. The treatment or condition label for this specimen denotes: randomized to nivolumab then ipilimumab (arm A) or the reverse (arm B). No trial patient had received prior DNA-damaging chemotherapy. Samples were obtained from patients with melanoma enrolled in CheckMate 064, a randomized, open-label phase II trial of sequential checkpoint blockade. Genomic DNA from formalin-fixed paraffin-embedded (FFPE) tissue samples served as the input for tumor TCR sequencing. TCRbeta CDR3 regions were immunosequenced from genomic DNA with the immunoSEQ Assay. Before high-throughput sequencing, genomic DNA was amplified using bias-controlled multiplex PCR. Turning to the authors' computational methods: To quantify the absolute abundance of each unique TCRbeta CDR3 region, the sequences were collapsed and filtered. Clonality was defined as 1 minus Pielou's evenness and was calculated using productive rearrangements only. Tumor T-cell fraction was computed by normalizing TCRbeta template counts to usable DNA, estimated from several housekeeping genes. A previously published method was used to identify clones with significantly greater frequencies in on-treatment samples than in baseline samples. In TCRdb, the immuneACCESS table is reduced to in-frame sequences with V and J assigned. These tables do not hold every clone; where another copy was compared, an unresolved V gene accounts for under half, and the others remain unexplained. That table gives V, J and clone size, and the DNA gave D and trimming. Recorded for this sample are about 1,400 clones; 25% of them occurred a single time. Of the sample, 10% to 11% is held by the ten largest clones.

The chain couples TRBV29-1 to TRBJ1-1; TRBD1 is a weak D gene call, 6 bases matching. The specimen comprised tumor tissue (inferred from file names), sampled from a patient given nivolumab and ipilimumab in sequence. The receptor was isolated from a human donor with melanoma. In nucleotide form, the sequence is TGCAGCGTTGGGGGGCACAACACTGAAGCTTTCTTT. Its protein is CSVGGHNTEAFF.